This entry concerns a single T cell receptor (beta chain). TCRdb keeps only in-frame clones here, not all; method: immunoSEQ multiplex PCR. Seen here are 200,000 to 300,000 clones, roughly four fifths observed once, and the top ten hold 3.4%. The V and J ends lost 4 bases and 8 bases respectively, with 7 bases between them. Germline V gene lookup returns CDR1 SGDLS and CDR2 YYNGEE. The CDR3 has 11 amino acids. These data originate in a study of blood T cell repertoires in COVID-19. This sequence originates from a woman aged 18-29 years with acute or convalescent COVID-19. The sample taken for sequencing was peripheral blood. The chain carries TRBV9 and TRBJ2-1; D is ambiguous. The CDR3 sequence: CASSFEDEQFF. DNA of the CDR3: TGTGCCAGCAGCTTCGAGGATGAGCAGTTCTTC.